This T cell receptor beta chain is from a study of neoadjuvant anti-PD-1 for oral cavity cancer. Across the whole study: Before surgery, most patients got three to four biweekly 3 mg/kg nivolumab doses. Around day 43, patients without progression received a fourth nivolumab dose before surgery.

This clone was picked up one time. Its matching antigen is unknown. The protocol was immunoSEQ multiplex PCR, while the TCRdb copy is restricted to in-frame clones and leaves out a portion. This table has 35,000 to 50,000 clones, 77% appearing once. Overall study findings and caveats: Higher pretreatment Treg/Th17 ratios tracked higher pretreatment blood clonality.

Time point denoted: after neoadjuvant nivolumab, at surgical resection. This sample comprised PBMCs, obtained after nivolumab (anti-PD-1) treatment. The sequence was obtained from a person aged 40 to 85 with oral cavity squamous cell carcinoma.

The CDR3, as DNA: TGTGCCAGCAGGACTAGCGGGCCATACAATGAGCAGTTCTTC. The encoded protein is CASRTSGPYNEQFF. The chain carries TRBV27 and TRBJ2-1, with 10 bases aligning to TRBD2. The CDR3 consists of 14 residues. Germline CDR1 and CDR2: MNHEY and SMNVEV (reference sequence). V shed 6 bases and J 4 bases; nucleotides not matched to a gene: 3.